The rows below give T cell receptor beta chains drawn from one sample of a study of neurological immune-mediated disorders. TCRdb itself ran the 5' RACE reads through MiXCR, one entry per CDR3 protein. Here the sample spans 55,000 to 85,000 distinct CDR3 sequences, 3.2% being singletons. The sequencing input was PBMCs. These receptor sequences come from a woman aged 50 to 60 with multiple sclerosis. Both conserved end residues are part of each CDR3. The D gene is left open where the match is weak. Where a row states a size, it is once, few, many or the class of an expanded clone; other rows omit it.

clone size: many; V gene: TRBV7-2; D gene: -; J gene: TRBJ1-2; CDR3 DNA: TGTGCCAGCAGCTTAGCAGGGAAGGGGGACTATGGCTACACCTTC; CDR3 protein: CASSLAGKGDYGYTF
clone size: few; V gene: TRBV24-1; D gene: -; J gene: TRBJ2-1; CDR3 DNA: TGTGCCACCAGGTCGATGGGGAATGAGCAGTTCTTC; CDR3 protein: CATRSMGNEQFF
clone size: many; V gene: TRBV27; D gene: TRBD1; J gene: TRBJ2-7; CDR3 DNA: TGTGCCAGCAGCCTACAGGGGCCTGGGGGAGTCGGTATAGGGTTGGAGCAGTACTTC; CDR3 protein: CASSLQGPGGVGIGLEQYF
clone size: many; V gene: TRBV20-1; D gene: TRBD2; J gene: TRBJ2-2; CDR3 DNA: TGCAGTGCTAGAGTAATATGGCGGGAGAGTGCCGGGGAGCTGTTTTTT; CDR3 protein: CSARVIWRESAGELFF
clone size: many; V gene: TRBV12-3/TRBV12-4; D gene: -; J gene: TRBJ2-2; CDR3 DNA: TGTGCCAGCACCCCTGTTAGAACCGGGGAGCTGTTTTTT; CDR3 protein: CASTPVRTGELFF
clone size: many; V gene: TRBV20-1; D gene: -; J gene: TRBJ2-1; CDR3 DNA: TGCAGTGCTAGAGCCTCGTGGGGATTTGAGCGCAATGAGCAGTTCTTC; CDR3 protein: CSARASWGFERNEQFF
clone size: many; V gene: TRBV7-6; D gene: TRBD2; J gene: TRBJ2-5; CDR3 DNA: TGTGCCAGCAGCTCCGGGACTAGCAGGGAGACCCAGTACTTC; CDR3 protein: CASSSGTSRETQYF
clone size: many; V gene: TRBV6-5; D gene: -; J gene: TRBJ1-3; CDR3 DNA: TGTGCCAGCAGAAACGGAGGGGCCCCCTCTGGAAACACCATATATTTT; CDR3 protein: CASRNGGAPSGNTIYF
clone size: many; V gene: TRBV6-5; D gene: -; J gene: TRBJ1-1; CDR3 DNA: TGTGCCAGCAGTTACATCCCGAACACTGAAGCTTTCTTT; CDR3 protein: CASSYIPNTEAFF
clone size: many; V gene: TRBV20-1; D gene: -; J gene: TRBJ1-3; CDR3 DNA: TGCAGTGCTAGGAGGACCCGCTCTGGAAACACCATATATTTT; CDR3 protein: CSARRTRSGNTIYF
clone size: many; V gene: TRBV7-9; D gene: TRBD2; J gene: TRBJ2-1; CDR3 DNA: TGTGCCAGCAGCTTCGCCGGACTAGCGGGAGTTGAGCAGTTCTTC; CDR3 protein: CASSFAGLAGVEQFF
clone size: many; V gene: TRBV7-6; D gene: -; J gene: TRBJ1-3; CDR3 DNA: TGTGCCAGCAGCTTAGCAGTTCCCACATCTGGAAACACCATATATTTT; CDR3 protein: CASSLAVPTSGNTIYF
clone size: many; V gene: TRBV10-3; D gene: -; J gene: TRBJ1-3; CDR3 DNA: TGTGCCATCAGTGCGGGGGGCCATCCTAGCTACTCTGGAAACACCATATATTTT; CDR3 protein: CAISAGGHPSYSGNTIYF
clone size: many; V gene: TRBV19; D gene: -; J gene: TRBJ2-7; CDR3 DNA: TGTGCCAGTAGTATCCGGGGCAGGGGATACGAGCAGTACTTC; CDR3 protein: CASSIRGRGYEQYF
clone size: many; V gene: TRBV28; D gene: -; J gene: TRBJ2-5; CDR3 DNA: TGTGCCAGCAGGGAGGACTTACAAGAGACCCAGTACTTC; CDR3 protein: CASREDLQETQYF
clone size: few; V gene: TRBV19; D gene: -; J gene: TRBJ1-1; CDR3 DNA: TGTGCCAGTAGTAGGGGGCGAGGGACTGAAGCTTTCTTT; CDR3 protein: CASSRGRGTEAFF
clone size: many; V gene: TRBV20-1; D gene: TRBD1; J gene: TRBJ1-5; CDR3 DNA: TGCAGTGCTAGAGATTTCGGGACAGGGGGCAATCAGCCCCAGCATTTT; CDR3 protein: CSARDFGTGGNQPQHF
clone size: many; V gene: TRBV7-2; D gene: -; J gene: TRBJ2-5; CDR3 DNA: TGTGCCAGCAGCTCCTCCGGGACGCCAGAGACCCAGTACTTC; CDR3 protein: CASSSSGTPETQYF
clone size: many; V gene: TRBV20-1; D gene: TRBD2; J gene: TRBJ2-2; CDR3 DNA: TGCAGTGCTAGTCCCCCCACTAGCGTCAGCGGGGAGCTGTTTTTT; CDR3 protein: CSASPPTSVSGELFF
clone size: many; V gene: TRBV4-3; D gene: TRBD2; J gene: TRBJ2-1; CDR3 DNA: TGCGCCAGCAGCCAAGAGTTTGGACCGGTGTGGAGCGGGAGGGCCTCCAATGAGCAGTTCTTC; CDR3 protein: CASSQEFGPVWSGRASNEQFF
clone size: many; V gene: TRBV5-1; D gene: TRBD2; J gene: TRBJ2-2; CDR3 DNA: TGCGCCAGCAGCTTAACTAGCGGGGCCAGCCCCGGGGAGCTGTTTTTT; CDR3 protein: CASSLTSGASPGELFF
clone size: many; V gene: TRBV7-9; D gene: -; J gene: TRBJ1-4; CDR3 DNA: TGTGCCAGCAGCTTGGACGGTGGGGAGGAAAAACTGTTTTTT; CDR3 protein: CASSLDGGEEKLFF
clone size: many; V gene: TRBV7-9; D gene: -; J gene: TRBJ1-2; CDR3 DNA: TGTGCCAGCAGCTATAAGGGCAGAGCTAACTATGGCTACACCTTC; CDR3 protein: CASSYKGRANYGYTF
clone size: many; V gene: TRBV20-1; D gene: -; J gene: TRBJ2-4; CDR3 DNA: TGCAGTGCTAGAGATTGGTCAGGAGGACCCAAAAACATTCAGTACTTC; CDR3 protein: CSARDWSGGPKNIQYF
clone size: -; V gene: TRBV5-1; D gene: -; J gene: TRBJ2-5; CDR3 DNA: TGCGCCAGCAGCTTCGGGGGCGAGGGGACCCAGTACTTC; CDR3 protein: CASSFGGEGTQYF
clone size: -; V gene: TRBV2; D gene: TRBD1; J gene: TRBJ2-7; CDR3 DNA: TGTGCCACCGGGACAGGGAGCTCCTACGAGCAGTACTTC; CDR3 protein: CATGTGSSYEQYF
clone size: many; V gene: TRBV20-1; D gene: TRBD1; J gene: TRBJ2-3; CDR3 DNA: TGCAGTGCTAGAGAGGGGACAGGCACAGATACGCAGTATTTT; CDR3 protein: CSAREGTGTDTQYF
clone size: many; V gene: TRBV7-9; D gene: TRBD2; J gene: TRBJ2-1; CDR3 DNA: TGTGCCAGCAGCTCCGGGAGGGCCTTAGAGCAGTTCTTC; CDR3 protein: CASSSGRALEQFF
clone size: many; V gene: TRBV7-2; D gene: TRBD1; J gene: TRBJ2-3; CDR3 DNA: TGTGCCAGCAGAAAGAACCCGACAGGGGGCGGTTTAGATACGCAGTATTTT; CDR3 protein: CASRKNPTGGGLDTQYF
clone size: many; V gene: TRBV24-1; D gene: -; J gene: TRBJ2-3; CDR3 DNA: TGTGCCACCAGTGACTTGGAGGAATCTACAGATACGCAGTATTTT; CDR3 protein: CATSDLEESTDTQYF
clone size: many; V gene: TRBV6-1; D gene: -; J gene: TRBJ2-3; CDR3 DNA: TGTGCCAGCAGCAGCGTTGTGGATACGCAGTATTTT; CDR3 protein: CASSSVVDTQYF
clone size: many; V gene: TRBV5-1; D gene: -; J gene: TRBJ2-1; CDR3 DNA: TGCGCCAGCAGCTTTATGCCGCCGGAGCAGTTCTTC; CDR3 protein: CASSFMPPEQFF
clone size: many; V gene: TRBV28; D gene: -; J gene: TRBJ1-2; CDR3 DNA: TGTGCCAGCACCCTGCGGGGGCTCTATGGCTACACCTTC; CDR3 protein: CASTLRGLYGYTF
clone size: many; V gene: TRBV9; D gene: -; J gene: TRBJ2-7; CDR3 DNA: TGTGCCAGCAGCCCCCCAGGACCTCACTCCGAGCAGTACTTC; CDR3 protein: CASSPPGPHSEQYF
clone size: many; V gene: TRBV29-1; D gene: -; J gene: TRBJ2-6; CDR3 DNA: TGCAGCGTTGAAGGCCGGGAATCTGGGGCCAACGTCCTGACTTTC; CDR3 protein: CSVEGRESGANVLTF
clone size: many; V gene: TRBV20-1; D gene: TRBD2; J gene: TRBJ2-1; CDR3 DNA: TGCAGTGCTAATCGGTGGGGGACTAGCGGGAGCAATGAGCAGTTCTTC; CDR3 protein: CSANRWGTSGSNEQFF
clone size: many; V gene: TRBV20-1; D gene: -; J gene: TRBJ2-3; CDR3 DNA: TGCAGTGCTAGGAATTCTAGCACAGATACGCAGTATTTT; CDR3 protein: CSARNSSTDTQYF
clone size: many; V gene: TRBV4-3; D gene: -; J gene: TRBJ1-2; CDR3 DNA: TGCGCCAGCAGCCAAGATAGTAGAGTGAGGGGGACCTATGGCTACACCTTC; CDR3 protein: CASSQDSRVRGTYGYTF
clone size: many; V gene: TRBV7-9; D gene: -; J gene: TRBJ1-5; CDR3 DNA: TGTGCCAGCGGGGATCAGCCCCAGCATTTT; CDR3 protein: CASGDQPQHF
clone size: many; V gene: TRBV20-1; D gene: TRBD2; J gene: TRBJ2-5; CDR3 DNA: TGCAGTGCTAGAGATGGGTTAGCGGGGCTCCCGGAGACCCAGTACTTC; CDR3 protein: CSARDGLAGLPETQYF
clone size: many; V gene: TRBV28; D gene: TRBD1; J gene: TRBJ1-1; CDR3 DNA: TGTGCCAGCAGTTTACAGGGGGCCCCTGAAGCTTTCTTT; CDR3 protein: CASSLQGAPEAFF
clone size: many; V gene: TRBV20-1; D gene: -; J gene: TRBJ2-7; CDR3 DNA: TGCAGTGCCCAGACTAGTCGTTACGAGCAGTACTTC; CDR3 protein: CSAQTSRYEQYF
clone size: many; V gene: TRBV27; D gene: TRBD2; J gene: TRBJ2-3; CDR3 DNA: TGTGCCAGCAGTTTAGGGCTAGCGGGGTCTGCGGATACGCAGTATTTT; CDR3 protein: CASSLGLAGSADTQYF
clone size: many; V gene: TRBV15; D gene: -; J gene: TRBJ2-2; CDR3 DNA: TGTGCCACCAGCAGTCAAGGGACACCTGGCCGACTTTTCACCGGGGAGCTGTTTTTT; CDR3 protein: CATSSQGTPGRLFTGELFF
clone size: many; V gene: TRBV6-5; D gene: TRBD1; J gene: TRBJ1-2; CDR3 DNA: TGTGCCAGCAGTCTTGGGACAGGGGGCTTGTCTGACTATGGCTACACCTTC; CDR3 protein: CASSLGTGGLSDYGYTF
clone size: many; V gene: TRBV20-1; D gene: TRBD2; J gene: TRBJ2-1; CDR3 DNA: TGCAGTGCTAGAGCTCCCCTAACTAGCGGGAGGGCCGGTGAGCAGTTCTTC; CDR3 protein: CSARAPLTSGRAGEQFF
clone size: -; V gene: TRBV7-9; D gene: TRBD1; J gene: TRBJ2-7; CDR3 DNA: TGTGCCAGCAGCTTTAGGGACAGGGTAAATATCTACGAGCAGTACTTC; CDR3 protein: CASSFRDRVNIYEQYF
clone size: -; V gene: TRBV7-3; D gene: -; J gene: TRBJ2-2; CDR3 DNA: TGTGCCAGCAGCCCCGGGGCATCGGCCACCGGGGAGCTGTTTTTT; CDR3 protein: CASSPGASATGELFF
clone size: many; V gene: TRBV6-5; D gene: -; J gene: TRBJ1-2; CDR3 DNA: TGTGCCAGCAGACTCTTAGGAGGGGGATATGGCTACACCTTC; CDR3 protein: CASRLLGGGYGYTF
clone size: many; V gene: TRBV20-1; D gene: -; J gene: TRBJ2-3; CDR3 DNA: TGCAGTGCCTTAAGCGGGGATACGCAGTATTTT; CDR3 protein: CSALSGDTQYF
clone size: many; V gene: TRBV7-2; D gene: -; J gene: TRBJ2-1; CDR3 DNA: TGTGCCAGCAGCTCCGAGCGTGGTAGAAATGAGCAGTTCTTC; CDR3 protein: CASSSERGRNEQFF
clone size: many; V gene: TRBV20-1; D gene: TRBD2; J gene: TRBJ2-1; CDR3 DNA: TGCAGTGCTTCCGGGACTAGCGGGGTTGAGGAGCAGTTCTTC; CDR3 protein: CSASGTSGVEEQFF
clone size: many; V gene: TRBV28; D gene: -; J gene: TRBJ2-3; CDR3 DNA: TGTGCCAGCAGTTTCAACAGGGATCCAGATACGCAGTATTTT; CDR3 protein: CASSFNRDPDTQYF